This is a list of T cell receptor beta chains from one sample in a study of T cell changes during pregnancy in multiple sclerosis. Profiled with immunoSEQ multiplex PCR; TCRdb holds only in-frame clones, not every one. The data show 90,000 to 100,000 clones, around 90% seen once. The specimen comprised peripheral blood, sampled in the first trimester of pregnancy. The receptors here all came from a female donor with multiple sclerosis, enrolled in a pregnancy study. Both conserved end residues are part of each CDR3. A D gene is named only where the DNA matches it firmly. Size tells how often a clone was seen (once, few, many) or the class of an expanded clone, and some rows leave it out.

size	V	D	J	CDR3	DNA
few	TRBV25-1	NA	TRBJ2-2	CASSGQITGELFF	TGTGCCAGCAGTGGACAAATCACCGGGGAGCTGTTTTTT
NA	TRBV5-1	NA	TRBJ2-2	CASSLSGTLNTGELFF	TGCGCCAGCAGCTTGTCCGGGACACTGAACACCGGGGAGCTGTTTTTT
NA	TRBV5-1	TRBD1	TRBJ2-1	CASSWRPGTGEEQFF	TGCGCCAGCAGCTGGCGTCCCGGGACAGGGGAGGAGCAGTTCTTC
NA	TRBV5-4	TRBD2	TRBJ2-2	CASSNITSGFSTGELFF	TGTGCCAGCAGCAACATCACTAGCGGGTTTAGCACCGGGGAGCTGTTTTTT
few	TRBV6-5	TRBD1	TRBJ1-1	CASRRTGAEAFF	TGTGCCAGCAGGAGGACAGGGGCGGAAGCTTTCTTT
NA	TRBV19	NA	TRBJ1-5	CASSMRVLSNQPQHF	TGTGCCAGTAGTATGAGGGTCCTAAGCAATCAGCCCCAGCATTTT
NA	TRBV6-4	NA	TRBJ1-4	CASSDSGGSNEKLFF	TGTGCCAGCAGTGACTCGGGGGGGTCTAATGAAAAACTGTTTTTT
NA	TRBV23-1	TRBD1	TRBJ1-3	CASSQVGQGGPDSGNTIYF	TGCGCCAGCAGTCAAGTGGGACAGGGGGGGCCAGATTCTGGAAACACCATATATTTT
NA	TRBV7-3	TRBD2	TRBJ2-3	CASSVGTGGRGDTQYF	TGTGCCAGCAGCGTAGGGACCGGCGGGAGAGGAGATACGCAGTATTTT
few	TRBV6-6	TRBD1	TRBJ2-5	CASSLGQKETQYF	TGTGCCAGCAGCTTGGGACAGAAAGAGACCCAGTACTTC
NA	TRBV10-3	NA	TRBJ1-2	CALNQGGGGYTF	TGTGCCCTCAATCAGGGCGGGGGGGGCTACACCTTC
NA	TRBV28	NA	TRBJ1-1	CASSSSPGPEAFF	TGTGCCAGCAGTTCCTCCCCAGGGCCTGAAGCTTTCTTT
NA	TRBV28	TRBD2	TRBJ2-3	CASSPIAGAPVSTDTQYF	TGTGCCAGCAGTCCAATAGCGGGAGCCCCCGTAAGCACAGATACGCAGTATTTT
NA	TRBV5-4	NA	TRBJ2-6	CASSAEAPGANVLTF	TGTGCCAGCAGCGCCGAGGCCCCAGGGGCCAACGTCCTGACTTTC
once	TRBV7-9	TRBD1	TRBJ2-3	CASSPGTEGTDTQYF	TGTGCCAGCAGCCCCGGGACAGAAGGGACAGATACGCAGTATTTT
NA	TRBV28	NA	TRBJ1-1	CASRTYSGPTEAFF	TGTGCCAGCAGGACTTACTCAGGGCCCACTGAAGCTTTCTTT
NA	TRBV19	NA	TRBJ2-7	CASSIQGSSYEQYF	TGTGCCAGTAGTATCCAGGGAAGCTCCTACGAGCAGTACTTC
NA	TRBV5-4	TRBD1	TRBJ2-2	CASSLAWGTGRQSTGELFF	TGTGCCAGCAGCTTGGCCTGGGGGACAGGGAGGCAATCTACCGGGGAGCTGTTTTTT
NA	TRBV19	NA	TRBJ1-5	CASSIREGSWNQPQHF	TGTGCCAGTAGTATAAGGGAGGGATCGTGGAATCAGCCCCAGCATTTT
NA	TRBV7-2	NA	TRBJ2-1	CASSPGSERGEQFF	TGTGCCAGCAGCCCCGGGTCCGAACGGGGTGAGCAGTTCTTC
NA	TRBV7-9	NA	TRBJ2-1	CASSPERVLYNEQFF	TGTGCCAGCAGCCCTGAGCGGGTTCTATACAATGAGCAGTTCTTC
once	TRBV11-2	NA	TRBJ2-2	CASSLSSAGELFF	TGTGCCAGCAGCTTATCTTCGGCCGGGGAGCTGTTTTTT
NA	TRBV5-1	TRBD1	TRBJ1-4	CASSEDRGIATNEKLFF	TGCGCCAGCAGCGAGGACAGGGGGATTGCAACTAATGAAAAACTGTTTTTT
NA	TRBV5-1	NA	TRBJ1-1	CASRPRTLRTEAFF	TGCGCCAGCAGACCTCGGACACTCCGGACTGAAGCTTTCTTT
NA	TRBV7-2	TRBD1	TRBJ2-7	CASSPSWDRGLDEQYF	TGTGCCAGCAGCCCGAGCTGGGACAGGGGTTTGGACGAGCAGTACTTC
few	TRBV7-7	NA	TRBJ2-7	CASSPLGQGSSYEQYF	TGTGCCAGCAGCCCACTGGGGCAGGGGAGCTCCTACGAGCAGTACTTC
NA	TRBV19	TRBD2	TRBJ2-7	CASSIDTSGSYEQYF	TGTGCCAGTAGTATTGATACTAGCGGGAGCTACGAGCAGTACTTC
NA	TRBV5-1	NA	TRBJ1-1	CASSLGGGRMNTEAFF	TGCGCCAGCAGCTTGGGGGGGGGAAGAATGAACACTGAAGCTTTCTTT
NA	TRBV6-1	TRBD1	TRBJ1-4	CASSADRAEKLFF	TGTGCCAGCAGTGCGGACAGGGCTGAAAAACTGTTTTTT
NA	TRBV30	TRBD1	TRBJ2-7	CAWSLPVDRVYEQYF	TGTGCCTGGAGTCTCCCGGTCGACAGGGTCTACGAGCAGTACTTC
NA	TRBV27	TRBD1	TRBJ2-7	CASSPLRDRISYEQYF	TGTGCCAGCAGCCCCCTCCGGGACAGAATCTCCTACGAGCAGTACTTC
NA	TRBV10-1	TRBD1	TRBJ2-3	CASSRTGTDTQYF	TGCGCCAGCAGCAGGACAGGTACAGATACGCAGTATTTT
NA	TRBV7-9	NA	TRBJ2-7	CASSHKLLPYEQYF	TGTGCCAGCAGCCATAAACTACTTCCCTACGAGCAGTACTTC
NA	TRBV4-2	NA	TRBJ1-1	CASSQVQGGTEAFF	TGTGCCAGCAGCCAAGTTCAGGGCGGAACTGAAGCTTTCTTT
NA	TRBV27	TRBD1	TRBJ2-2	CASSSPGYADRGLYTGELFF	TGTGCCAGCAGTTCCCCGGGGTACGCGGACAGGGGCCTGTACACCGGGGAGCTGTTTTTT
NA	TRBV28	TRBD1	TRBJ1-4	CASSPRTGGNEKLFF	TGTGCCAGCAGTCCCCGGACAGGGGGCAATGAAAAACTGTTTTTT
once	TRBV6-5	TRBD1	TRBJ2-7	CASSRTGSSYEQYF	TGTGCCAGCAGTCGGACAGGCAGCTCCTACGAGCAGTACTTC
NA	TRBV29-1	NA	TRBJ1-1	CSVDSSGHLEAFF	TGCAGCGTTGATTCAAGTGGGCACCTTGAAGCTTTCTTT
NA	TRBV10-3	TRBD2	TRBJ2-1	CAIKSSGSQDNEQFF	TGTGCCATAAAATCTAGCGGGAGTCAGGACAATGAGCAGTTCTTC
NA	TRBV7-9	NA	TRBJ2-7	CASSPGVHEQYF	TGTGCCAGCAGCCCAGGGGTCCACGAGCAGTACTTC
NA	TRBV9	TRBD1	TRBJ1-1	CASSVEGTGWNTEAFF	TGTGCCAGCAGCGTAGAGGGGACAGGGTGGAACACTGAAGCTTTCTTT
NA	TRBV12-5	NA	TRBJ2-1	CASGPRDRGGLAVYNEQFF	TGTGCTAGTGGTCCCCGGGACAGGGGAGGACTAGCGGTTTACAATGAGCAGTTCTTC
NA	TRBV5-1	NA	TRBJ2-5	CASSLSGDQETQYF	TGCGCCAGCAGCTTGTCGGGAGATCAAGAGACCCAGTACTTC
NA	TRBV13	NA	TRBJ1-1	CASSRRGRGEAFF	TGTGCCAGCAGCCGACGGGGCAGGGGCGAAGCTTTCTTT
few	TRBV12-5	TRBD1	TRBJ1-2	CASGLSHTGDYGYTF	TGTGCTAGTGGTTTGTCACACACAGGGGACTATGGCTACACCTTC
once	TRBV7-9	NA	TRBJ1-1	CASSLEGGAGAFF	TGTGCCAGCAGCTTAGAGGGAGGGGCTGGAGCTTTCTTT
NA	TRBV7-8	NA	TRBJ1-2	CASTARMGALGYGYTF	TGTGCCAGCACCGCCCGGATGGGGGCCCTAGGCTATGGCTACACCTTC
few	TRBV2	NA	TRBJ2-7	CAGSLAPLYEQYF	TGTGCCGGGTCCCTAGCGCCCCTCTACGAGCAGTACTTC
NA	TRBV19	TRBD1	TRBJ2-7	CASSIDGTGEQYF	TGTGCCAGTAGTATAGATGGGACAGGGGAGCAGTACTTC
NA	TRBV19	NA	TRBJ2-1	CASSIDLGYNEQFF	TGTGCCAGTAGTATAGACCTCGGTTACAATGAGCAGTTCTTC
NA	TRBV5-1	NA	TRBJ1-1	CASSSEQVMNTEAFF	TGCGCCAGCAGCTCTGAGCAGGTCATGAACACTGAAGCTTTCTTT
NA	TRBV9	NA	TRBJ1-1	CASSVVPGPNTEAFF	TGTGCCAGCAGCGTAGTTCCAGGGCCGAACACTGAAGCTTTCTTT
NA	TRBV29-1	NA	TRBJ2-7	CSVEEGSSYEQYF	TGCAGCGTTGAAGAGGGGAGCTCCTACGAGCAGTACTTC
NA	TRBV2	NA	TRBJ1-1	CASRGTEAFF	TGTGCCAGCCGGGGAACTGAAGCTTTCTTT
NA	TRBV13	TRBD2	TRBJ2-1	CASSFGLAGGRGNEQFF	TGTGCCAGCAGCTTCGGACTAGCGGGAGGGAGGGGCAATGAGCAGTTCTTC
NA	TRBV11-2	TRBD1	TRBJ2-7	CASSTGQGFAYEQYF	TGTGCCAGCAGCACCGGACAGGGGTTCGCCTACGAGCAGTACTTC
NA	TRBV7-9	NA	TRBJ2-7	CASSLVAYEQYF	TGTGCCAGCAGCTTAGTAGCCTACGAGCAGTACTTC
once	TRBV6-6	NA	TRBJ1-5	CASSYSTLRGNQPQHF	TGTGCCAGCAGTTACTCCACGTTGAGGGGCAATCAGCCCCAGCATTTT
NA	TRBV19	NA	TRBJ2-7	CASSIQGSHEQYF	TGTGCCAGTAGTATACAGGGGAGTCACGAGCAGTACTTC
NA	TRBV5-1	NA	TRBJ2-3	CASSPTGDTQYF	TGCGCCAGCAGTCCGACTGGAGATACGCAGTATTTT